A single sample gave rise to the 5 T cell receptor beta chains below, sequenced in a study of CD8 T cells in Susac syndrome. A quantity of 0.5 to 1 ug RNA underwent reverse transcription using random hexamers. TCRdb passed the immunoSEQ multiplex PCR reads through MiXCR, listing each CDR3 protein once. The sample yields roughly 150,000 distinct CDR3 sequences, 85% to 95% seen once. Input material: CD8+ T cells from PBMCs. These receptors were obtained from a human donor with Susac syndrome.

This chain connects TRBV18 to TRBJ1-2; D unresolved. V was cut by 2 bases and J by 6 bases, with 22 bases left in between. Germline CDR1 reads KGHSH; CDR2 reads LQKENI. The CDR3 contains 17 residues. The CDR3 protein is CASSPSVPEMTGHGYTF. In DNA, the CDR3 is TGTGCCAGCTCACCATCAGTGCCGGAGATGACGGGTCATGGCTACACCTTC.

This chain uses TRBV27 with TRBJ2-3; TRBD2 aligns across 11 bases. Germline values: CDR1 MNHEY, CDR2 SMNVEV (reference sequence). This CDR3 has 15 residues. With 6 bases clipped from V and 5 bases from J, the junction kept 7 bases outside the gene matches. The CDR3 nucleotides are TGTGCCAGCAGCTCACTAGCGGGAGCTAGAGATACGCAGTATTTT. Protein sequence: CASSSLAGARDTQYF.

This chain uses TRBV5-1 with TRBJ2-5; tentatively, D is TRBD1 or TRBD2 (5 bases each). Per the germline V gene, CDR1 is SGHRS and CDR2 is YFSETQ. The CDR3 totals 13 residues. Between the trimmed V and J ends, which lost 7 bases and 5 bases, there was a span of 15 bases. For the CDR3, the DNA is TGCGCCAGCGTCAGGGAGACCTCGGAGACCCAGTACTTC. As protein: CASVRETSETQYF.

V usage is TRBV9 and J usage is TRBJ1-2, with 7 bases fitting TRBD1. This CDR3 is built from 14 residues. Germline V gene data show CDR1 as SGDLS and CDR2 as YYNGEE. V lost 3 bases, J lost 2 bases, and 4 bases stayed unmatched. The DNA of the CDR3 is TGTGCCAGCAGCGACCAGGGACAGAACTATGGCTACACCTTC. Residues: CASSDQGQNYGYTF.

This chain links TRBV7-6 with TRBJ2-1; perhaps TRBD1 as D (7 bases). Germline V gives CDR1 SGHVS, CDR2 FNYEAQ. The CDR3 is made up of 14 amino acids. V lost 5 bases, J lost 6 bases, and 14 bases lay in between. CDR3 in DNA: TGTGCCAGCAGCGATTACAGGGGAGGCAATGAGCAGTTCTTC. This gives the protein CASSDYRGGNEQFF.